Given below is one TCR beta chain in context. The antigen remains unidentified. This sample is part of a study of blood T cells in healthy people across ages. The study's findings and limits: Unsorted PBMCs prevented conclusive naive versus antigen-experienced comparison. Roughly linearly, TCR beta diversity per million T cells fell as age increased.

The donors, aged about 6 to 95, were healthy Caucasians from Russia. Total RNA extracted from each sample amounted to at least 6 micrograms. Alongside a J-beta primer mix, a sample-barcoded 5' primer served in a second PCR lasting about 6 to 12 cycles. TCRdb reprocessed the 5' RACE reads with MiXCR, giving one entry per CDR3 protein. The sample has roughly 2 million distinct CDR3 sequences, just under 50% seen once; the top ten hold less than 2.5%. The sample comprised blood. The receptor's source is a woman aged 40 to 50 in good health.

This CDR3 is CASSLGLGGNEQFF. The DNA for the CDR3 is TGTGCCAGCAGCCTGGGACTAGGGGGCAATGAGCAGTTCTTC. The chain is built from TRBV13 and TRBJ2-1; TRBD2 agrees at 8 bases. The CDR3 has 14 residues. Germline CDR1 PRHDT, CDR2 FYEKMQ (reference sequence). J lost 6 bases, V lost 5 bases, and 6 bases had no gene match.